One sample yielded the 18 T cell receptor beta chains listed below, sequenced in a study of cytomegalovirus exposure and HLA in healthy donors (dated by TCRdb to 2017 to 2019). Preparation of the library involved the immunoSEQ multiplex PCR assay. For the multiplex PCR, a mixture combining 60 forward primers for TCR Vbeta segments and 13 reverse primers for TCR Jbeta segments was used. The table comes from immuneACCESS by way of TCRdb, which keeps in-frame sequences with V and J called. Part of the clones is missing from these tables; in studies checked, under half for an unresolved V gene and the rest for unknown reasons. This sample has 90,000 to 110,000 clones in its table, and around 81% of those were observed once. Around 2.1% of the sample is held by the ten biggest clonotypes. Sequenced material: PBMCs. These TCRs come from a woman aged 25 to 39 in good health and CMV-seronegative.

The V and J genes are TRBV5-1 and TRBJ1-1, with D hard to call. This CDR3 contains 10 residues. V was cut by 2 bases and J by 12 bases, with 8 bases left in between. In germline, CDR1 is SGHRS, CDR2 YFSETQ. The CDR3 reads CASSFEGSFF. The CDR3 bases are TGCGCCAGCAGCTTTGAGGGATCTTTCTTT.

CDR3 sequence: CSVQGLSESSGNTIYF. CDR3 coding DNA: TGCAGCGTACAGGGGCTGTCGGAGAGCTCTGGAAACACCATATATTTT. The V gene is TRBV29-1, the J gene TRBJ1-3; 7 bases are shared with TRBD1. J gave up 0 bases and V 6 bases, and 11 bases lay outside the gene matches. From germline, CDR1 is SQVTM and CDR2 ANQGSEA. The length of the CDR3 is 16 residues.

The chain links TRBV6-5 to TRBJ2-3, with 8 nucleotides matching TRBD2. The CDR3 runs to 15 residues. Germline values: CDR1 MNHEY, CDR2 SVGAGI. Trimming removed 6 bases from V and 5 bases from J; junction bases left unmatched: 10. The DNA for the CDR3 is TGTGCCAGCAGGGGACTAGTGGGAGGAGGAGATACGCAGTATTTT. The encoded protein is CASRGLVGGGDTQYF.

The gene calls are TRBV4-3 and TRBJ1-6, with D unclear. V was pared by 3 bases and J by 0 bases, with 6 bases between. The CDR3 covers 15 residues. In germline, CDR1 is LGHNA, CDR2 YSLEER. CDR3 loop: CASSQGSSYNSPLHF. In DNA, the CDR3 is TGCGCCAGCAGCCAGGGGAGCTCCTATAATTCACCCCTCCACTTT.

This clone was observed a handful of times. CDR3 bases: TGCGCCAGCAGCTCGGACAGGGATTGGTACAAAAACATTCAGTACTTC. Residues: CASSSDRDWYKNIQYF. This chain links TRBV5-1 with TRBJ2-4; 8 positions match TRBD1. The CDR3 contains 16 residues. CDR1 is SGHRS and CDR2 is YFSETQ in the germline V gene. Trimming took 3 bases from V and 3 from J; bases not matched to a gene: 8.

This clone came up a few times. V and J are TRBV11-2 and TRBJ2-2; TRBD2 agrees at 8 bases. Germline-derived CDR1 and CDR2 are SGHAT and FQNNGV. Trimming removed 2 bases from V and 4 bases from J; junction bases left unmatched: 9. This CDR3 is 17 amino acids long. The CDR3 region is CASSLSISGSGTGELFF. The CDR3 nucleotides are TGTGCCAGCAGCTTATCGATCAGCGGGAGTGGCACCGGGGAGCTGTTTTTT. The full variable domain, its missing parts supplied by reference TRBV11-2 and TRBJ2-2, is EAGVAQSPRYKIIEKRQSVAFWCNPISGHATLYWYQQILGQGPKLLIQFQNNGVVDDSQLPKDRFSAERLKGVDSTLKIQPAKLEDSAVYLCASSLSISGSGTGELFFGEGSRLTVL.

The chain carries TRBV7-2 and TRBJ1-5, with a weak D call TRBD1 (6 bases). Germline V gene sequence: CDR1 SGHTA, CDR2 FQGNSA. V was shortened by 3 bases and J by 4 bases, with 10 bases between the two germline ends. The CDR3 length is 14 residues. CDR3 nucleotide sequence: TGTGCCAGCAGCTTTAGCCAGGGGAATCAGCCCCAGCATTTT. Translating gives CASSFSQGNQPQHF.

V usage is TRBV29-1 and J usage is TRBJ2-5; TRBD1 matches 11 bases. The junction had 6 bases not matched to a gene; V was cut back by 7 bases and J by 5 bases. The CDR3 sequence is 13 residues long. Germline assignment: CDR1 SQVTM and CDR2 ANQGSEA. CDR3 in DNA: TGCAGCGCACGGACAGGGGGCGAGGAGACCCAGTACTTC. Amino acid sequence: CSARTGGEETQYF.

The chain recombines TRBV19 with TRBJ2-1, with D maybe TRBD1 (5 bases). The CDR3 has 17 residues. Between the trimmed V and J ends, which lost 3 bases and 0 bases, there was a span of 15 bases. From germline, CDR1 is LNHDA and CDR2 SQIVND (reference sequence). CDR3 DNA: TGTGCCAGTAGTATTATGGGGCGGACACCCTCCTACAATGAGCAGTTCTTC. Protein: CASSIMGRTPSYNEQFF.

The chain uses TRBV11-2 and TRBJ2-3; 8 bases agree with TRBD2. V gave up 3 bases and J gave up 0 bases; unmatched junction bases: 8. CDR1 is SGHAT and CDR2 is FQNNGV in the germline V gene. CDR3 size: 17 residues. The CDR3, as DNA: TGTGCCAGCAGCTTTATCCCGTTAGCGGGAAGCACAGATACGCAGTATTTT. It translates to CASSFIPLAGSTDTQYF.

The CDR3 region is CASSEALVRGPNTEAFF. In DNA form, the CDR3 reads TGTGCCAGCAGTGAAGCGCTGGTCAGGGGGCCGAACACTGAAGCTTTCTTT. The chain joins TRBV6-1 to TRBJ1-1; 8 bases match TRBD1. Germline CDR1 is MNHNS and CDR2 is SASEGT. Losses at the gene ends were 0 bases for V and 1 base for J; bases not matched to a gene: 7. This CDR3 has 17 amino acids.

The chain is built from TRBV28 and TRBJ1-2, with 9 bases identical to TRBD1. CDR1 and CDR2 from the germline V gene are MDHEN and SYDVKM. Trimming cost V 6 bases and J 8 bases; bases outside gene matches: 10. CDR3 length equals 14 residues. CDR3 in amino acids: CASSRLRDREGYTF. CDR3 bases: TGTGCCAGCAGCAGACTTCGGGACAGGGAGGGCTACACCTTC.

V usage is TRBV12-2 and J usage is TRBJ2-7; the table's D call of TRBD1 was not tested on the DNA. TRBV12-2 counts as a pseudogene. The CDR3 is 16 residues long. CDR3 sequence (DNA): TGTGCAAGTCGCTCCGGTTCGGAACAGGACATGGGAGAGCAGTACTTC. Residues: CASRSGSEQDMGEQYF.

This chain links TRBV6-1 with TRBJ2-7; possibly TRBD2 for D (5 bases). Germline V CDR1 and CDR2: MNHNS, SASEGT. The length of the CDR3 is 13 residues. Trimming shortened V by 6 bases and J by 2 bases, and 11 bases separated the two germline ends. DNA for the CDR3: TGTGCCAGCAGCCGAGGGAGCCCCTACGAGCAGTACTTC. Amino acids: CASSRGSPYEQYF.

This clone was counted only a few times. The V and J genes are TRBV7-2 and TRBJ2-3; 9 bases are a match to TRBD1. The J segment lost 3 bases and the V segment lost 1 base, leaving 8 bases of the junction unmatched. Per germline, CDR1 SGHTA and CDR2 FQGNSA. The CDR3 contains 17 residues. In DNA form, the CDR3 reads TGTGCCAGCAGCTTAGGCGGAGGGGGGACAGGGACAGATACGCAGTATTTT. Translating gives CASSLGGGGTGTDTQYF.

J is TRBJ2-7 and V is TRBV29-1; 12 bases match TRBD2. Germline lookup yields CDR1 SQVTM and CDR2 ANQGSEA. The CDR3 consists of 14 residues. V lost 7 bases to trimming and J lost 0 bases; unmatched junction nucleotides: 4. CDR3 amino acids: CSGQGLAGSYEQYF. CDR3 sequence (DNA): TGCAGCGGGCAGGGACTAGCGGGCTCCTACGAGCAGTACTTC.

V is TRBV18 and J is TRBJ2-7, with 9 bases lining up with TRBD1. The CDR3 has 14 residues. Germline V CDR1 and CDR2: KGHSH, LQKENI. V was clipped by 2 bases and J by 4 bases; unmatched bases: 3. The CDR3: CASSPAQGAYEQYF. The CDR3 coding sequence is TGTGCCAGCTCACCAGCACAGGGGGCTTACGAGCAGTACTTC.

The chain joins TRBV18 to TRBJ1-5, with D maybe TRBD1 (5 bases). The CDR3 is 14 residues long. The ends were cut back, 2 bases at V and 7 bases at J, with 12 bases in the middle. Germline CDR1 KGHSH, CDR2 LQKENI. The CDR3 sequence: CASSPREGSQPQHF. CDR3 bases: TGTGCCAGCTCACCAAGGGAGGGGAGCCAGCCCCAGCATTTT.